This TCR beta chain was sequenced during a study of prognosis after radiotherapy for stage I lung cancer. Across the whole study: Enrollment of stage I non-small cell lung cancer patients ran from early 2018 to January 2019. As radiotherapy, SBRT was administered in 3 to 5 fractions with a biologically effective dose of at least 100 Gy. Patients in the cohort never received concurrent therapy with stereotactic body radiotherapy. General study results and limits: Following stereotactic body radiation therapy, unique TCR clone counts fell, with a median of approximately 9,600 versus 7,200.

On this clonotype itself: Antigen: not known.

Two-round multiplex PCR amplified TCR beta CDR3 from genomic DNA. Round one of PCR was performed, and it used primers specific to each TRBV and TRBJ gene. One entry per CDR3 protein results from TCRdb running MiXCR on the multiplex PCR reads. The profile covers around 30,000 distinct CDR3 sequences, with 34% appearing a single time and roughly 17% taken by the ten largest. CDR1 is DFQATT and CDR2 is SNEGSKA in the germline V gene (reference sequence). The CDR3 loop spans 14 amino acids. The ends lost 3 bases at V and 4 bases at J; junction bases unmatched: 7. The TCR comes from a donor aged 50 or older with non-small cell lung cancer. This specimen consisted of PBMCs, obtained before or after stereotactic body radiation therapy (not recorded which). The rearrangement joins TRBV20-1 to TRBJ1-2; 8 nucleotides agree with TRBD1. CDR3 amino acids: CSASQGARCYGYTF. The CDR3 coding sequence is TGCAGTGCTAGCCAGGGGGCCCGGTGCTATGGCTACACCTTC.